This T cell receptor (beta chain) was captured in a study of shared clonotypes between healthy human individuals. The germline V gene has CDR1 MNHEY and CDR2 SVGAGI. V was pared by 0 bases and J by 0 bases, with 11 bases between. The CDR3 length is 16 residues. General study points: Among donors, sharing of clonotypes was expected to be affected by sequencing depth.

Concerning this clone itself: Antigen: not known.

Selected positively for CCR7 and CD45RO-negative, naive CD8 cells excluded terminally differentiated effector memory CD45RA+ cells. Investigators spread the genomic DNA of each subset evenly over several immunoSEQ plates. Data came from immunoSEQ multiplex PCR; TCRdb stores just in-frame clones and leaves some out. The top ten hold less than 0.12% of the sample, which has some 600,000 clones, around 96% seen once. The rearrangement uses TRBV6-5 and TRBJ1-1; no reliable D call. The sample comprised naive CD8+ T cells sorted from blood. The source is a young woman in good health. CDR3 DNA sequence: TGTGCCAGCAGTTACTCGTCTACAGAACTGAACACTGAAGCTTTCTTT. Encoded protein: CASSYSSTELNTEAFF.